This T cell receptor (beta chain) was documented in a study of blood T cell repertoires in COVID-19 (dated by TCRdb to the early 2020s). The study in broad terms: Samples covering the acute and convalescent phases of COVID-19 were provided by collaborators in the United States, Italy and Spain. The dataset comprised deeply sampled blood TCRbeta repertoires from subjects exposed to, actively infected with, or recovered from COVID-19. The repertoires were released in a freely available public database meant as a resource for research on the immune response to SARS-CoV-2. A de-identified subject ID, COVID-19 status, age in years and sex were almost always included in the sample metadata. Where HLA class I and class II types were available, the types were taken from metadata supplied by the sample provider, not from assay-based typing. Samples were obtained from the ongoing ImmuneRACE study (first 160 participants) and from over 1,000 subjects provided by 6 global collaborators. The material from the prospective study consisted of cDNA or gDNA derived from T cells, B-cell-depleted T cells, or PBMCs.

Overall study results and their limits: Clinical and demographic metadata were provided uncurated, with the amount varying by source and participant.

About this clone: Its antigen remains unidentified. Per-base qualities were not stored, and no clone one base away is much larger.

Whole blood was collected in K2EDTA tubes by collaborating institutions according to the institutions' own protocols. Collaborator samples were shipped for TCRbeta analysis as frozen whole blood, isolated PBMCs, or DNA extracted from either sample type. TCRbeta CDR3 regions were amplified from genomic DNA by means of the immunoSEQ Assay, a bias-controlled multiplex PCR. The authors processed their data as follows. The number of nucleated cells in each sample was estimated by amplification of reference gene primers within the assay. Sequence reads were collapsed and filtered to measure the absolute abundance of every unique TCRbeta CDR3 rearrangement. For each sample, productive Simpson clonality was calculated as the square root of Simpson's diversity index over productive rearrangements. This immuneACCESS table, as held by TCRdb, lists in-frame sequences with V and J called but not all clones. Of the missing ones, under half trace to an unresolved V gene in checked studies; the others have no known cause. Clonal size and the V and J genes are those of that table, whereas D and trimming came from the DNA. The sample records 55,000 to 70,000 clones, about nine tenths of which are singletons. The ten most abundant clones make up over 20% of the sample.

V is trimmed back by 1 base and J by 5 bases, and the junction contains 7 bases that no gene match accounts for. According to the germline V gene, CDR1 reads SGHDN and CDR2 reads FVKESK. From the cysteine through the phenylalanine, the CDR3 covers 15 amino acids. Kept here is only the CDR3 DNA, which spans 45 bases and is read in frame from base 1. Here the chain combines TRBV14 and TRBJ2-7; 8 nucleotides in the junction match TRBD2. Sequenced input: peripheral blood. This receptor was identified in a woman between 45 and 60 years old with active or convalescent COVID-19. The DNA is TGTGCCAGCAGCCAAGTGGGACTAGGAGGCAACGAGCAGTACTTC. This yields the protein CASSQVGLGGNEQYF.